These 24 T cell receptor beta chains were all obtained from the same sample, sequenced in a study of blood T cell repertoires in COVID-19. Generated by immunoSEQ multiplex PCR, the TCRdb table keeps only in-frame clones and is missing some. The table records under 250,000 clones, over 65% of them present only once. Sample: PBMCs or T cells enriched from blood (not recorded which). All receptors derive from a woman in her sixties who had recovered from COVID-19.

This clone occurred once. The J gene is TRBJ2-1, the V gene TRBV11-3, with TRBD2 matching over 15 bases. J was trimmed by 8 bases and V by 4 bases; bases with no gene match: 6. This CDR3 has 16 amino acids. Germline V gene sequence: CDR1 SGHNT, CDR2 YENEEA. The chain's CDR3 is CASSSGTSGGLDEQFF. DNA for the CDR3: TGTGCCAGCAGCTCCGGGACTAGCGGGGGGTTGGATGAGCAGTTCTTC.

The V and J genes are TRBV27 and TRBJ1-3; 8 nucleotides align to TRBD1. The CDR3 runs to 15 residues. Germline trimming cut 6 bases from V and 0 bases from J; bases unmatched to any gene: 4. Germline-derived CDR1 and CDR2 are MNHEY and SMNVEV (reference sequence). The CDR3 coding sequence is TGTGCCAGCAGGGCACAGGGGGACTCTGGAAACACCATATATTTT. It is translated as CASRAQGDSGNTIYF.

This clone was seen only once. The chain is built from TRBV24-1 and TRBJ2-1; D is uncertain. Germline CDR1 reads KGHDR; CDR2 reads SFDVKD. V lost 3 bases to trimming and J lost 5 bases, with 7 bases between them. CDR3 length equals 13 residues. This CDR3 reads CATSDEANNEQFF. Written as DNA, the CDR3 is TGTGCCACCAGTGATGAGGCAAACAATGAGCAGTTCTTC.

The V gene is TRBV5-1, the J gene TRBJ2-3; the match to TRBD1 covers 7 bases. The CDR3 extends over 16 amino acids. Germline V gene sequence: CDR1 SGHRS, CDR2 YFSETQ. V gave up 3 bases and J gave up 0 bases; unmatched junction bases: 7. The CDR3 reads CASSSLGTVSTDTQYF. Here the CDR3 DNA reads TGCGCCAGCAGCTCCCTCGGGACAGTCAGCACAGATACGCAGTATTTT.

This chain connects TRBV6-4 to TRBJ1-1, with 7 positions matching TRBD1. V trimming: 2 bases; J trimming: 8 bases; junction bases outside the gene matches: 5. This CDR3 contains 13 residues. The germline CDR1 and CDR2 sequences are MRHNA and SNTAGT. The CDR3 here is CASSDGDSREAFF. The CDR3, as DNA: TGTGCCAGCAGTGACGGGGACAGCAGAGAAGCTTTCTTT.

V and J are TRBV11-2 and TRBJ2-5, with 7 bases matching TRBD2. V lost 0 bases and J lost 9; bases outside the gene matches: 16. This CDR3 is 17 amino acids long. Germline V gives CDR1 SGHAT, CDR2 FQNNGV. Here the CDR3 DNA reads TGTGCCAGCAGCTTAGATTCGAGATCTTGGGTCCGGGGGGCCCAGTACTTC. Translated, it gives CASSLDSRSWVRGAQYF.

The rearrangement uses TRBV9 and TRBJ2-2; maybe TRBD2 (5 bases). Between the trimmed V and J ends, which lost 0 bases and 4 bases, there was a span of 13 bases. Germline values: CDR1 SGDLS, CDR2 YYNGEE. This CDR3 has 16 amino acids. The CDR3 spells CASSVARNRGTGELFF. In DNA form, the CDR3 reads TGTGCCAGCAGCGTAGCCAGAAACCGGGGCACCGGGGAGCTGTTTTTT.

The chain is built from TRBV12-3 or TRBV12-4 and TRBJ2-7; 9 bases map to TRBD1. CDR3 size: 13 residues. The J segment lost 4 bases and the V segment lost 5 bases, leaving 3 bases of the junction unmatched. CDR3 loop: CASSTGQGYEQYF. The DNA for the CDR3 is TGTGCCAGCAGTACGGGACAGGGTTACGAGCAGTACTTC.

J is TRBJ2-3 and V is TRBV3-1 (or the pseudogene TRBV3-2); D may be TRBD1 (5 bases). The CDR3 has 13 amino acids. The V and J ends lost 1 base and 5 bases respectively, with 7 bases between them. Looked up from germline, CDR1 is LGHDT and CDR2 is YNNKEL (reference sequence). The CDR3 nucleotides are TGTGCCAGCAGCCAAGGGGGCCTAGATACGCAGTATTTT. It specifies CASSQGGLDTQYF.

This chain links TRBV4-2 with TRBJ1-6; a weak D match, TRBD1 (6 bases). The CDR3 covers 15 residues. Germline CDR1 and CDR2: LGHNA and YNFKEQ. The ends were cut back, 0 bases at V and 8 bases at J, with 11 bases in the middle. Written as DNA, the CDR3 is TGTGCCAGCAGCCAAGATACAGGGCGTGATTCACCCCTCCACTTT. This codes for CASSQDTGRDSPLHF.

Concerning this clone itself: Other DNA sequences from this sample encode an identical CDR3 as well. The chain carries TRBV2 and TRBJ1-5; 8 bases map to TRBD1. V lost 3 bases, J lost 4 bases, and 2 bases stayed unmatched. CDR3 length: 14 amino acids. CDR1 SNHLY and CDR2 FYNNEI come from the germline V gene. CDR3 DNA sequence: TGTGCCAGCAGTGACAGGGGGCGTAATCAGCCCCAGCATTTT. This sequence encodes CASSDRGRNQPQHF.

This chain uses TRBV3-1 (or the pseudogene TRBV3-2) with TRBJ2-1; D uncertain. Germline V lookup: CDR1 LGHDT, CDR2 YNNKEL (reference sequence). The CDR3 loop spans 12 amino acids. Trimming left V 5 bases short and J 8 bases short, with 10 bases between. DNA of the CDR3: TGTGCCAGCAGCATCCCCTTTGATGAGCAGTTCTTC. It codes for CASSIPFDEQFF.

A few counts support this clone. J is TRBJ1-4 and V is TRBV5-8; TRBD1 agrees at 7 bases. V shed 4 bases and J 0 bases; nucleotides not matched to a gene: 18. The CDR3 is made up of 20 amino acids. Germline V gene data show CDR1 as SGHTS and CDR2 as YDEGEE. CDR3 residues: CASSLVVGTVISATNEKLFF. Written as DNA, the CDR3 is TGTGCCAGCAGCCTCGTCGTGGGGACAGTGATATCCGCAACTAATGAAAAACTGTTTTTT. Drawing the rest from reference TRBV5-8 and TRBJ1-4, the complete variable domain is EAGVTQSPTHLIKTRGQQATLRCSPISGHTSVYWYQQALGLGLQFLLWYDEGEERNRGNFPPRFSGRQFPNYSSELNVNALELEDSALYLCASSLVVGTVISATNEKLFFGSGTQLSVL.

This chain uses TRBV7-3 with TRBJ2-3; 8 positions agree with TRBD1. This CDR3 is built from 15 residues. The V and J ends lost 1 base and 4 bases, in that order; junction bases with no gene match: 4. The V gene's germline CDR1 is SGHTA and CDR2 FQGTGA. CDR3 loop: CASSLRGQGADTQYF. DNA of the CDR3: TGTGCCAGCAGCTTAAGAGGACAGGGCGCAGATACGCAGTATTTT.

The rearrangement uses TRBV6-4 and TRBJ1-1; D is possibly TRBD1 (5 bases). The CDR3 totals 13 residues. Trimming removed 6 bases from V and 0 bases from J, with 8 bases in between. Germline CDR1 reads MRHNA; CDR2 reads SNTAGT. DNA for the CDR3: TGTGCCAGCAGAGGACAAATGAACACTGAAGCTTTCTTT. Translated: CASRGQMNTEAFF.

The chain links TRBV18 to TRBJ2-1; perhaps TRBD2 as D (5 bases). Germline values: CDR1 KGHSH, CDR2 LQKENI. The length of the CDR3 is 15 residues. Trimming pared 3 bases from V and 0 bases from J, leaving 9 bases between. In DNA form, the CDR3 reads TGTGCCAGCTCACCCACGGGGAGCTCCTACAATGAGCAGTTCTTC. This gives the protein CASSPTGSSYNEQFF.

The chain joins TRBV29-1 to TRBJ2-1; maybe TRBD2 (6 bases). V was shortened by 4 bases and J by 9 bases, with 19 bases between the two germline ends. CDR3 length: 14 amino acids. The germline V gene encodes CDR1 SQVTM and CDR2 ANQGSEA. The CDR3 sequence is CSVGAPGGWVEQFF. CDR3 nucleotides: TGCAGCGTTGGTGCTCCAGGAGGGTGGGTTGAGCAGTTCTTC.

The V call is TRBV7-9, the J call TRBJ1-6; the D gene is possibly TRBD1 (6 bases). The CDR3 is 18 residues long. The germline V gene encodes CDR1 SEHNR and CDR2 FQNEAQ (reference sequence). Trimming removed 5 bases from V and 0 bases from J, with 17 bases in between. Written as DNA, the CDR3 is TGTGCCAGCAGCCGGGACACCCTCCTGCCCTCCTATAATTCACCCCTCCACTTT. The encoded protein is CASSRDTLLPSYNSPLHF.

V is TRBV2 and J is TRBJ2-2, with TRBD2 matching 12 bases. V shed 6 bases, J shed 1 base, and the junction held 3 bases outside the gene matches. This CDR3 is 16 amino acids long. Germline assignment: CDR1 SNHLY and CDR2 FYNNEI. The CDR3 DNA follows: TGTGCCAGCAGCCGGACTAGCGGGGAGAACACCGGGGAGCTGTTTTTT. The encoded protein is CASSRTSGENTGELFF.

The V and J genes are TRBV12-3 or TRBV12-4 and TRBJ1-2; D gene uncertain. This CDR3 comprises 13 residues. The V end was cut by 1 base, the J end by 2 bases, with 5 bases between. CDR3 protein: CASSLEQNYGYTF. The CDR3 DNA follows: TGTGCCAGCAGTTTAGAACAGAACTATGGCTACACCTTC.

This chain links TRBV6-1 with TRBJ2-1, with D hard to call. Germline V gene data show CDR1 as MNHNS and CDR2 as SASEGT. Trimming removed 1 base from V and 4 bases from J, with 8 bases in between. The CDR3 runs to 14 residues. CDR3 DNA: TGTGCCAGCAGTGAAGTGGCAGGTTACAATGAGCAGTTCTTC. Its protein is CASSEVAGYNEQFF.

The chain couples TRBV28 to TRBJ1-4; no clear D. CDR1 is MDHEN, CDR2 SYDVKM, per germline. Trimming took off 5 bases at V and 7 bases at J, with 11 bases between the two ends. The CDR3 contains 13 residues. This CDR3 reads CASSTRGIEKLFF. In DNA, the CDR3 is TGTGCCAGCAGTACACGCGGGATTGAAAAACTGTTTTTT.

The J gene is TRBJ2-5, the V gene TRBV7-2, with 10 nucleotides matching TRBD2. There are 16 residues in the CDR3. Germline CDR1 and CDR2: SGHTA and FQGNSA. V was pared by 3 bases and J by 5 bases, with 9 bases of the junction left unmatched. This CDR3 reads CASSFTSGTSRETQYF. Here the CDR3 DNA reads TGTGCCAGCAGCTTTACTAGCGGGACCTCCCGGGAGACCCAGTACTTC.

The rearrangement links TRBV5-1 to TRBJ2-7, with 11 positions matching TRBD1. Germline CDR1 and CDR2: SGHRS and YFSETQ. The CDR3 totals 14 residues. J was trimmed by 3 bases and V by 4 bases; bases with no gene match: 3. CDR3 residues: CASSEGTGGYEQYF. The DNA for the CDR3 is TGCGCCAGCAGCGAGGGGACAGGGGGCTACGAGCAGTACTTC.